A single sample gave rise to the 22 T cell receptor beta chains below, sequenced in a study of spatial heterogeneity in lung cancer. TCRdb analysed the 5' RACE reads with MiXCR anew, one entry per CDR3 protein. The sample holds about 94,000 distinct CDR3 sequences, approximately 20% seen once. The time point here: blood at routine non-recurrence follow-up after resection. The source material was PBMCs, sampled at follow-up. All receptors come from a male donor with early-stage non-small cell lung cancer.

In this sample, this clonotype turned up a few times. The chain has TRBV2 and TRBJ1-2, with a weak D call TRBD1 (5 bases). Looked up from germline, CDR1 is SNHLY and CDR2 is FYNNEI. V dropped 7 bases and J dropped 7 bases, with 22 bases sitting between them. This CDR3 is built from 15 residues. The CDR3 spells CASIPDTDGVGGYTF. The CDR3 DNA follows: TGTGCCAGCATCCCGGACACAGACGGAGTTGGTGGCTACACCTTC.

The chain links TRBV20-1 to TRBJ1-2; the D is unclear. The CDR3 extends over 11 amino acids. Trimming stripped 4 bases from V and 3 bases from J, with 6 bases between. Germline V gene data show CDR1 as DFQATT and CDR2 as SNEGSKA (reference sequence). The CDR3 DNA is TGCAGTGCTAAAGAGCACTATGGCTACACCTTC. This encodes CSAKEHYGYTF.

In this sample, this clonotype turned up a few times. This chain connects TRBV12-3 or TRBV12-4 to TRBJ2-2; D not resolved. There are 15 residues in the CDR3. V gave up 3 bases and J gave up 0 bases, with 8 bases separating them. The CDR3 spells CASSFGRTNTGELFF. DNA of the CDR3: TGTGCCAGCAGTTTTGGACGGACGAACACCGGGGAGCTGTTTTTT.

The count of this clonotype is one. The J gene is TRBJ2-1, the V gene TRBV12-3 or TRBV12-4, with TRBD1 identical over 9 bases. The CDR3 sequence is 15 residues long. After removal of 4 bases from V and 7 bases from J, the junction contained 8 bases not matched to a gene. The CDR3 loop is CASSWVTGGMNEQFF. The DNA of the CDR3 is TGTGCCAGCAGTTGGGTGACAGGGGGTATGAATGAGCAGTTCTTC.

This clonotype came up a few times. The rearrangement uses TRBV23-1 and TRBJ2-7; D not certain. TRBV23-1 is treated as an ORF (open reading frame) with a function not yet certain. CDR3 length equals 11 residues. V lost 1 base, J lost 6 bases, and 4 bases lay in between. The CDR3 DNA reads as TGCGCCAGCAGTCAATGGGGCGAGCAGTACGTC. Its translation: CASSQWGEQYV.

The V call is TRBV5-1, the J call TRBJ2-2; D is unresolved. Trimming pared 5 bases from V and 8 bases from J, leaving 16 bases between. The germline V gene encodes CDR1 SGHRS and CDR2 YFSETQ. There are 14 residues in the CDR3. This CDR3 is CASRMTVSAGELFF. The CDR3 nucleotides read TGCGCCAGCAGGATGACGGTTTCGGCTGGGGAGCTGTTTTTT.

This clonotype was observed a handful of times. The V gene is TRBV7-8, the J gene TRBJ2-7, with 13 bases aligning to TRBD2. V trimming: 5 bases; J trimming: 12 bases; junction bases outside the gene matches: 4. This CDR3 is built from 12 residues. Germline-derived CDR1 and CDR2 are SGHVS and FQNEAQ. The CDR3 spells CASSPGLAGVYV. The CDR3 region has the DNA TGTGCCAGCAGCCCAGGACTAGCGGGGGTGTACGTC.

This clonotype was seen only once. The rearrangement uses TRBV4-2 and TRBJ2-1; 7 positions agree with TRBD1. The germline V gene has CDR1 LGHNA and CDR2 YNFKEQ. This CDR3 is 16 amino acids long. V lost 6 bases to trimming and J lost 1 base; unmatched junction nucleotides: 9. CDR3 bases: TGTGCCAGCAGGCCTTTACAGGGGAAGTCCTACAATGAGCAGTTCTTC. Amino acid sequence: CASRPLQGKSYNEQFF.

The chain is built from TRBV24-1 and TRBJ2-7; 9 bases fit TRBD1. The CDR3 is 14 amino acids. The V and J ends lost 9 bases and 5 bases, in that order; junction bases with no gene match: 10. Germline V gene data show CDR1 as KGHDR and CDR2 as SFDVKD. CDR3 nucleotides: TGTGCCACCCAGGACAGGGGACTCGGGGACGAGCAGTACGTC. Residues: CATQDRGLGDEQYV.

This clonotype was recorded a few times. The chain links TRBV20-1 to TRBJ1-1; unclear D gene. The CDR3 has 15 residues. Germline V CDR1 and CDR2: DFQATT, SNEGSKA (reference sequence). V was shortened by 0 bases and J by 0 bases, with 11 bases between the two germline ends. CDR3 loop: CSARDAVLMNTEAFF. Here the CDR3 DNA reads TGCAGTGCTAGAGATGCGGTCCTCATGAACACTGAAGCTTTCTTT.

This clonotype turned up a few times. The J gene is TRBJ2-3, the V gene TRBV15; no clear D. The CDR3 contains 11 residues. With 4 bases removed from V and 4 bases from J, the gap between germline ends came to 3 bases. The germline V gene encodes CDR1 LNHNV and CDR2 YYDKDF (reference sequence). The chain's CDR3 is CATSNSDTQYF. The CDR3 DNA reads TGTGCCACCAGCAACTCAGATACGCAGTATTTT.

This clonotype was recorded a few times. The rearrangement joins TRBV2 to TRBJ2-5; 13 nucleotides match TRBD2. The germline V gene encodes CDR1 SNHLY and CDR2 FYNNEI. CDR3 length: 16 amino acids. Germline trimming cut 6 bases from V and 0 bases from J; bases unmatched to any gene: 4. The CDR3 here is CASSPGLAGNQETQYF. CDR3 in DNA: TGTGCCAGCAGCCCGGGACTAGCGGGAAACCAAGAGACCCAGTACTTC. Variable domain in full (rest from reference TRBV2 and TRBJ2-5): EPEVTQTPSHQVTQMGQEVILRCVPISNHLYFYWYRQILGQKVEFLVSFYNNEISEKSEIFDDQFSVERPDGSNFTLKIRSTKLEDSAMYFCASSPGLAGNQETQYFGPGTRLLVL.

V is TRBV27 and J is TRBJ2-7; 7 bases align to TRBD1. Trimming took 6 bases from V and 4 from J; bases not matched to a gene: 12. This CDR3 spans 15 amino acids. Germline V gene sequence: CDR1 MNHEY, CDR2 SMNVEV (reference sequence). CDR3 in amino acids: CASRRTGAMRYEQYV. The CDR3, as DNA: TGTGCCAGCAGAAGAACAGGGGCGATGCGATACGAGCAGTACGTC.

V and J are TRBV18 and TRBJ2-1; TRBD2 matches 9 bases. The germline gives CDR1 KGHSH, CDR2 LQKENI. CDR3 length equals 15 residues. V gave up 3 bases and J gave up 5 bases; unmatched junction bases: 5. The chain's CDR3 is CASSPLAGTDNEQFF. The DNA of the CDR3 is TGTGCCAGCTCACCTCTAGCGGGAACTGACAATGAGCAGTTCTTC.

This clonotype has a handful of counts. This chain links TRBV18 with TRBJ2-7, with no clear D. Germline V gene data show CDR1 as KGHSH and CDR2 as LQKENI. V lost 3 bases and J 6 bases, leaving 15 bases between the germline ends. This CDR3 is built from 14 residues. The chain's CDR3 is CASSPSAGVGEQYV. In DNA form, the CDR3 reads TGTGCCAGCTCACCCAGCGCTGGCGTGGGCGAGCAGTACGTC.

The chain recombines TRBV7-9 with TRBJ1-5, with 8 bases identical to TRBD1. The CDR3 sequence is 15 residues long. Trimming took 5 bases from V and 5 from J; bases not matched to a gene: 8. Germline-derived CDR1 and CDR2 are SEHNR and FQNEAQ (reference sequence). The DNA for the CDR3 is TGTGCCAGCAGCGGAGCTGCAGGGGGCGATCAGCCCCAGCATTTT. It translates to CASSGAAGGDQPQHF. Looking up the rest from reference TRBV7-9 and TRBJ1-5 gives the full variable domain: DTGVSQNPRHKITKRGQNVTFRCDPISEHNRLYWYRQTLGQGPEFLTYFQNEAQLEKSRLLSDRFSAERPKGSFSTLEIQRTEQGDSAMYLCASSGAAGGDQPQHFGDGTRLSIL.

The chain links TRBV9 to TRBJ2-1, with a possible D match to TRBD1 (6 bases). Germline CDR1 SGDLS, CDR2 YYNGEE. The CDR3 is made up of 16 amino acids. Trimming stripped 3 bases from V and 6 bases from J, with 19 bases between. The CDR3 reads CASSATKTLDSNEQFF. CDR3 in DNA: TGTGCCAGCAGCGCTACAAAGACATTGGACAGCAATGAGCAGTTCTTC.

The J gene is TRBJ2-1, the V gene TRBV19; 9 bases agree with TRBD2. V dropped 3 bases and J dropped 4; count of bases not matched to a gene: 4. The germline gives CDR1 LNHDA, CDR2 SQIVND (reference sequence). The CDR3 loop spans 15 amino acids. This chain's CDR3 is CASSIASGAYNEQFF. CDR3 nucleotides: TGTGCCAGTAGTATTGCTAGCGGGGCTTACAATGAGCAGTTCTTC.

In this sample, this clonotype turned up a few times. This chain connects TRBV7-2 to TRBJ2-5; D might be TRBD2 (6 bases). The CDR3 runs to 15 residues. V was pared by 1 base and J by 2 bases, with 11 bases between. The germline CDR1 and CDR2 sequences are SGHTA and FQGNSA. The CDR3 here is CASSLGQGGQETQYF. The CDR3 nucleotides are TGTGCCAGCAGCTTAGGGCAGGGAGGTCAAGAGACCCAGTACTTC.

This clonotype was counted between two and nine times. The rearrangement joins TRBV10-3 to TRBJ1-4; D is uncertain. This CDR3 spans 16 amino acids. Germline assignment: CDR1 ENHRY and CDR2 SYGVKD. With 2 bases removed from V and 0 bases from J, the gap between germline ends came to 10 bases. CDR3 residues: CAISEGIMPTNEKLFF. The CDR3, as DNA: TGTGCCATCAGTGAGGGGATTATGCCAACTAATGAAAAACTGTTTTTT.

This clonotype came up many times. The chain couples TRBV7-9 to TRBJ2-5, with TRBD1 matching 10 bases. The CDR3 consists of 14 residues. Germline trimming cut 1 base from V and 4 bases from J; bases unmatched to any gene: 0. The germline V gene has CDR1 SEHNR and CDR2 FQNEAQ (reference sequence). CDR3 loop: CASSLGTGGETQYF. In DNA, the CDR3 is TGTGCCAGCAGCTTAGGGACAGGGGGAGAGACCCAGTACTTC.

The chain links TRBV20-1 to TRBJ1-1; D remains ambiguous. The CDR3 spans 16 residues. Germline V gene data show CDR1 as DFQATT and CDR2 as SNEGSKA (reference sequence). Trimming left V 3 bases short and J 5 bases short, with 22 bases between. This CDR3 is CSARDTVLRLDTEAFF. The CDR3 region has the DNA TGCAGTGCTAGGGATACAGTATTGAGGCTCGATACTGAAGCTTTCTTT.